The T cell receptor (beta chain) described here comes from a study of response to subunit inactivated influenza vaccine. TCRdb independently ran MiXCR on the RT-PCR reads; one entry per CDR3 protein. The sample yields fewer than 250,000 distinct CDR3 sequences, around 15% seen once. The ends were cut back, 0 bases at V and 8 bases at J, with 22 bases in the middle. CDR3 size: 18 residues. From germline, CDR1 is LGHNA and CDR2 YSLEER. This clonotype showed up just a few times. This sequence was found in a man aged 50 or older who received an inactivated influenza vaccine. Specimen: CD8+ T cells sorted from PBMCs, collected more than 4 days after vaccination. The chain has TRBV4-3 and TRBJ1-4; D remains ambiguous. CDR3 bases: TGCGCCAGCAGCCAAGAATTTGGCGGCAGCCAATTCGACGAAAAACTGTTTTTT. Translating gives CASSQEFGGSQFDEKLFF.